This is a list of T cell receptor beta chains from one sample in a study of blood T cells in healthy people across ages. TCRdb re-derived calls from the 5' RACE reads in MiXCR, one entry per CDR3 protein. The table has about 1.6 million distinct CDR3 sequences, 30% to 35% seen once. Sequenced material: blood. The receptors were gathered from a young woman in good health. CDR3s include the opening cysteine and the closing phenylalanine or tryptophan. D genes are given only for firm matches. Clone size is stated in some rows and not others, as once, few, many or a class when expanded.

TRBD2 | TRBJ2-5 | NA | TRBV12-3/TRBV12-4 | TGTGCCAGCAGTCCCCGGACTAGCGGATATACTATGAGGCAGTACTTC | CASSPRTSGYTMRQYF
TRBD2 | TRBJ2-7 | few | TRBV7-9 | TGTGCCAGCAGCTTAGGTGCCCTTAGCGGGGTCACCTACGAGCAGTACTTC | CASSLGALSGVTYEQYF
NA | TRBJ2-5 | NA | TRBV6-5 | TGTGCCAGCAGTCTCGCCCGGGGGCTGGGGGAGACCCAGTACTTC | CASSLARGLGETQYF
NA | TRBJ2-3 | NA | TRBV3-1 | TGTGCCAGCAGCCAAGATGCTCGCAGGAGGGATACGCAGTATTTT | CASSQDARRRDTQYF
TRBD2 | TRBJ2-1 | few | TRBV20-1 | TGCAGTGCTAGGGAAGCGGGAGGTTACAATGAGCAGTTCTTC | CSAREAGGYNEQFF
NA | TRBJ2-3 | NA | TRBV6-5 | TGTGCCAGCAGTTACTCGGATGAGAGCACAGATACGCAGTATTTT | CASSYSDESTDTQYF
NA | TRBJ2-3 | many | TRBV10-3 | TGTGCCATCAGTGAGTCGAAATGGGAAATGGGTACAGATACGCAGTATTTT | CAISESKWEMGTDTQYF
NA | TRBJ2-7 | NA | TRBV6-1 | TGTGCCAGCATCAAATCAGGACAGTTTTCTGGAGTATCGCGTTACGAGCAGTACTTC | CASIKSGQFSGVSRYEQYF
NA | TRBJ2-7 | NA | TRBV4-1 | TGCGCCAGCAGCCAAGATAGATCAAACCCAACCTACGAGCAGTACTTC | CASSQDRSNPTYEQYF
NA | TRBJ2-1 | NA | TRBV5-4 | TGTGCCAGCAGCTTTCTGCCGGGCTCCTACAATGAGCAGTTCTTC | CASSFLPGSYNEQFF
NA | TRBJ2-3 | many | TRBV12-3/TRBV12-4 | TGTGCCAGCAGCTCGTACGCAGATACGCAGTATTTT | CASSSYADTQYF
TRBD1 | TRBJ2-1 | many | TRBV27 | TGTGCCAGCAGTCCCTGGGACAGATACAATGAGCAGTTCTTC | CASSPWDRYNEQFF
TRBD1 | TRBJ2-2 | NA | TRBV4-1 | TGCGCCAGCAGCCTTGGGGACAGGGAGACCGGGGAGCTGTTTTTT | CASSLGDRETGELFF
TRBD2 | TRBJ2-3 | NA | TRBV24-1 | TGTGCCACCAGTGACTCTAGCGGGAGGGCCTCCGGATCGCAGTATTTT | CATSDSSGRASGSQYF
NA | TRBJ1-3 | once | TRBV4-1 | TGCGCCAGCAGCCAACCTCTACAGGGCGACTCTGGAAACACCATATATTTT | CASSQPLQGDSGNTIYF
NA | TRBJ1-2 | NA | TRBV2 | TGTGCCAGCAGTCCCCACGACGTCTATGGCTACACCTTC | CASSPHDVYGYTF
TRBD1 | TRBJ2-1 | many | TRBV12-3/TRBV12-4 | TGTGCCAGCAGTACTGGGACAGTGTCCTACAATGAGCAGTTCTTC | CASSTGTVSYNEQFF
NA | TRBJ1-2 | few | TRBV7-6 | TGTGCCAGCAGCTTAGGTCCGGGGGCCGGCTACACCTTC | CASSLGPGAGYTF
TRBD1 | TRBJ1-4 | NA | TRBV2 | TGTGCCAGCAGCCCGGACAGGGCCGGAGAAAAACTGTTTTTT | CASSPDRAGEKLFF
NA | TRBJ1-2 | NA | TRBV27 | TGTGCCAGCAGGCAAGACAGAAACTATGGCTACACCTTC | CASRQDRNYGYTF
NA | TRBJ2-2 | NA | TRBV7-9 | TGTGCCAGCAGCTTAACCATCGCGAACACCGGGGAGCTGTTTTTT | CASSLTIANTGELFF
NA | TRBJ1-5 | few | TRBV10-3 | TGTGCCATCAGGGCCAACATCGGGGATCAGCCCCAGCATTTT | CAIRANIGDQPQHF
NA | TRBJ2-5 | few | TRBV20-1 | TGCAGTGCTGGGGGACAACCTACCACGGAGACCCAGTACTTC | CSAGGQPTTETQYF
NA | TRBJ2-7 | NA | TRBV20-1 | TGCAGTGCTACCGACAGGACCTGCTACGAGCAGTACTTC | CSATDRTCYEQYF
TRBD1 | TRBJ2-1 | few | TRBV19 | TGTGCCAGTAGCCGCCTCCCCCTAGGTCGGGACAGGGGCAATGAGCAGTTCTTC | CASSRLPLGRDRGNEQFF
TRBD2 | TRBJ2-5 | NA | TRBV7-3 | TGTGCCAGCAGTCGATCCGGGACTAGTGAGACCCAGTACTTC | CASSRSGTSETQYF
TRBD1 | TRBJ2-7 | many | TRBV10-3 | TGTGCCATGGGACAGCCTGGATACGAGCAGTACTTC | CAMGQPGYEQYF
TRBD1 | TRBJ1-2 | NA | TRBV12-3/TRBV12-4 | TGTGCCAGCAGTTTTCGGGACAGGGTCGGCTACACCTTC | CASSFRDRVGYTF
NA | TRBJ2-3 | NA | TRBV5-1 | TGCGCCAGCAGCTTGGATGGGCTTAATCGGGCAGATACGCAGTATTTT | CASSLDGLNRADTQYF
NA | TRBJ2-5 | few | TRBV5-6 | TGTGCCAGCAGCTTTTTTGTGGGGGTCGGAGAAACGAAGACCCAGTACTTC | CASSFFVGVGETKTQYF
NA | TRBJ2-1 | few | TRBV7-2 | TGTGCCAGCAGCTTAGCTCAGGGCAAGGACTCCTACAATGAGCAGTTCTTC | CASSLAQGKDSYNEQFF
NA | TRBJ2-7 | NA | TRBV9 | TGTGCCAGCAGCGTAACCGCGACCCGGGGGCCCTACGAGCAGTACTTC | CASSVTATRGPYEQYF
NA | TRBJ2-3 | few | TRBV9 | TGTGCCAGCAGCGTAGATCCTACCTTGGATACGCAGTATTTT | CASSVDPTLDTQYF